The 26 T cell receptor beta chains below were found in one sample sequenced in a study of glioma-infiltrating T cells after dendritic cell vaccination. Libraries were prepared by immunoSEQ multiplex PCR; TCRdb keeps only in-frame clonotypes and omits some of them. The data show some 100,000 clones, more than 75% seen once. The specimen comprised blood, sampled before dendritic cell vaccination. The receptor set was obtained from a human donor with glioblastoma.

This CDR3 is CAISDPPRGASTDTQYF. The DNA for the CDR3 is TGTGCCATCAGTGACCCTCCTCGGGGGGCCAGCACAGATACGCAGTATTTT. The rearrangement joins TRBV10-3 to TRBJ2-3; TRBD2 might be the D (7 bases). The V end was cut by 3 bases, the J end by 0 bases, with 16 bases between. Germline V lookup: CDR1 ENHRY, CDR2 SYGVKD. The CDR3 loop spans 17 amino acids.

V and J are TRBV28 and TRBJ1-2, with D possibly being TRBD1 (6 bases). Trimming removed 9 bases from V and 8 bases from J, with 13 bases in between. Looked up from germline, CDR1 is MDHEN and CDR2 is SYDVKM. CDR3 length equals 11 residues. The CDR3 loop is CASGTDRGYTF. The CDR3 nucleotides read TGTGCCAGTGGGACCGACAGGGGCTACACCTTC.

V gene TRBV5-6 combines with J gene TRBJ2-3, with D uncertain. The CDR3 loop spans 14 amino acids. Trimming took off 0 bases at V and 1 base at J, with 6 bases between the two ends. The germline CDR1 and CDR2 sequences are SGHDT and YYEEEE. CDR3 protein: CASSLGGGTDTQYF. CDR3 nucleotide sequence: TGTGCCAGCAGCTTGGGTGGAGGCACAGATACGCAGTATTTT.

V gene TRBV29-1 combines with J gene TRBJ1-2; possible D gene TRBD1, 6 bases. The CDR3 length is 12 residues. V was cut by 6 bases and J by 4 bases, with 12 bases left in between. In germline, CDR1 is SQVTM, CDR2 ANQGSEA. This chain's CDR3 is CSVIRGAYGYTF. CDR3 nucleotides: TGCAGCGTCATCAGGGGTGCCTATGGCTACACCTTC.

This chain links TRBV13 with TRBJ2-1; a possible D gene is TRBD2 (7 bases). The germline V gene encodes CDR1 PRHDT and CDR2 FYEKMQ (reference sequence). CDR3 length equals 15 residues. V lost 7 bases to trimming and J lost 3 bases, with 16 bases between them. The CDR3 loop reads CASNFWGGRYNEQFF. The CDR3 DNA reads TGTGCCAGCAACTTTTGGGGGGGCCGCTACAATGAGCAGTTCTTC.

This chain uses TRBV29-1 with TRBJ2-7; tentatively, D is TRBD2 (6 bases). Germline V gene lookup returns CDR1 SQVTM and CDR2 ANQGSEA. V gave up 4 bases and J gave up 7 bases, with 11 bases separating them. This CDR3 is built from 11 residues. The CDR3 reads CSVGTSGEQYF. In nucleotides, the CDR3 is TGCAGCGTTGGGACAAGCGGGGAGCAGTACTTC.

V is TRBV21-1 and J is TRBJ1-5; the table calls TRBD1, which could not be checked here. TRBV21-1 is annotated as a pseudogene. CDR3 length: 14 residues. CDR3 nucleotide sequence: TGTGCCAGCCCCTACAGGGGATTCAATCAGCCCCAGCATTTT. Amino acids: CASPYRGFNQPQHF.

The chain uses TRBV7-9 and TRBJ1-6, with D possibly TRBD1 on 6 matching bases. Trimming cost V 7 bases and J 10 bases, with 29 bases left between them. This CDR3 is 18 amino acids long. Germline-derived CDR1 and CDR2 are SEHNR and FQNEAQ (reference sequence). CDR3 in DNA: TGTGCCAGCAACCCAGGAGGGGGGGGCTGGCAAGTGAGATCACCCCTCCACTTT. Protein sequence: CASNPGGGGWQVRSPLHF.

This CDR3 reads CASSPYTQGNTGELFF. The CDR3 region has the DNA TGTGCCAGCTCACCGTACACACAGGGGAACACCGGGGAGCTGTTTTTT. The chain links TRBV18 to TRBJ2-2; possible D gene TRBD1, 6 bases. Germline V gene data show CDR1 as KGHSH and CDR2 as LQKENI. The V and J ends lost 3 bases and 1 base respectively, with 12 bases between them. The CDR3 totals 16 residues.

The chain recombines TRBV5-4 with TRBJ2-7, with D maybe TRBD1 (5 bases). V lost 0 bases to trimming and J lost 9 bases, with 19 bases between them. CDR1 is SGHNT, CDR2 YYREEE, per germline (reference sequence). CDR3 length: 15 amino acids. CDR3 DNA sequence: TGTGCCAGCAGCTTGGGAGGTGACAGTCTCCAGGTGCAGTACTTC. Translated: CASSLGGDSLQVQYF. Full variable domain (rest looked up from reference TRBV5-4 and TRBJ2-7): ETGVTQSPTHLIKTRGQQVTLRCSSQSGHNTVSWYQQALGQGPQFIFQYYREEENGRGNFPPRFSGLQFPNYSSELNVNALELDDSALYLCASSLGGDSLQVQYFGPGTRLTVT.

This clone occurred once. In DNA form, the CDR3 reads TGTGCCAGCAGCTCAAAGGACAGGTCCCCAGAGACCCAGTACTTC. It encodes CASSSKDRSPETQYF. The chain is built from TRBV7-8 and TRBJ2-5; 7 positions agree with TRBD1. CDR3 length: 15 residues. CDR1 SGHVS and CDR2 FQNEAQ come from the germline V gene. V gave up 4 bases and J gave up 4 bases; unmatched junction bases: 9.

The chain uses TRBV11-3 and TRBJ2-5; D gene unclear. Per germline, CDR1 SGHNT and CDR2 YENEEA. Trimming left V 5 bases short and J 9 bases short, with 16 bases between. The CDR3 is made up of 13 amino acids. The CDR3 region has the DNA TGTGCCAGCAGCCCCGAGAGCAGGATGGCCCAGTACTTC. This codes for CASSPESRMAQYF.

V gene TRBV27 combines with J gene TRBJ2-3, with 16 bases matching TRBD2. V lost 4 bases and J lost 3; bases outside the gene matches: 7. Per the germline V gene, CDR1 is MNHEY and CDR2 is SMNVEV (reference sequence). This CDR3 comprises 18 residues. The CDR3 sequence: CASSSGLAGGPGTDTQYF. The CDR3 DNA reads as TGTGCCAGCAGTTCGGGACTAGCGGGAGGGCCGGGAACAGATACGCAGTATTTT.

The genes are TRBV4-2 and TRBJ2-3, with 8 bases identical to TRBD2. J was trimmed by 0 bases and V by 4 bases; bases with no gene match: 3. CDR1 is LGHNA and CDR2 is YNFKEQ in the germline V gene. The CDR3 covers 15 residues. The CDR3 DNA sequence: TGTGCCAGCAGCCCCCGGGGGGGGAGCACAGATACGCAGTATTTT. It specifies CASSPRGGSTDTQYF.

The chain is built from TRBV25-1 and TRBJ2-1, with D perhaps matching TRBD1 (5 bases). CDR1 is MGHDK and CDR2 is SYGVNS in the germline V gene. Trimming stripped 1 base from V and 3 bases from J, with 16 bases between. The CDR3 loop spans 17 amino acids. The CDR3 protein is CASSESKGRINYNEQFF. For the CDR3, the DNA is TGTGCCAGCAGTGAATCAAAGGGGCGGATTAACTACAATGAGCAGTTCTTC.

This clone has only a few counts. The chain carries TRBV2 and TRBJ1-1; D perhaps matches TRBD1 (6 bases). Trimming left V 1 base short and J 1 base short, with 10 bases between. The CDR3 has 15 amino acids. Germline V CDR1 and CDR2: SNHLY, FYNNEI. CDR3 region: CASSEGQGWNTEAFF. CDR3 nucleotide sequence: TGTGCCAGCAGTGAAGGGCAGGGGTGGAACACTGAAGCTTTCTTT.

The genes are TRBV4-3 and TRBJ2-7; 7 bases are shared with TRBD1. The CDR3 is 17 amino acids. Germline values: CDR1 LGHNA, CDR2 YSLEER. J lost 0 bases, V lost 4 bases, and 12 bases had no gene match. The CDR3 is CASSRLVGTEDSYEQYF. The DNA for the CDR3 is TGCGCCAGCAGCCGACTTGTTGGGACAGAGGACTCCTACGAGCAGTACTTC.

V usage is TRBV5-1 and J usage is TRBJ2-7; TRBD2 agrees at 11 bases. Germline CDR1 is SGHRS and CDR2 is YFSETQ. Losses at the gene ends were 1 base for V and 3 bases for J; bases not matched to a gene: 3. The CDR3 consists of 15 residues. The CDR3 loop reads CASSLTSGGFYEQYF. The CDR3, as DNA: TGCGCCAGCAGCTTGACTAGCGGGGGATTCTACGAGCAGTACTTC.

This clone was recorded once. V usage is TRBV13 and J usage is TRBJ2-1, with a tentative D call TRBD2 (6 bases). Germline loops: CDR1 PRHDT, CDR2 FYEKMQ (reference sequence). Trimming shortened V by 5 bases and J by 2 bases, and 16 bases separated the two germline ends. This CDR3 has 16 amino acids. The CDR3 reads CASSPSVGGAYNEQFF. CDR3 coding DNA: TGTGCCAGCAGCCCCTCGGTCGGGGGAGCCTACAATGAGCAGTTCTTC.

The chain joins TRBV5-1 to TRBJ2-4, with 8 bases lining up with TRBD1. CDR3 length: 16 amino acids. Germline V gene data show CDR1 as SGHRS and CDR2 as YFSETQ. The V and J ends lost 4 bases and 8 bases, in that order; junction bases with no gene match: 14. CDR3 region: CASSEGSAGGLDIQYF. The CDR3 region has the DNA TGCGCCAGCAGCGAGGGGTCCGCAGGGGGCTTAGACATTCAGTACTTC. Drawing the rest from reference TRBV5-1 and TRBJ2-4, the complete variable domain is KAGVTQTPRYLIKTRGQQVTLSCSPISGHRSVSWYQQTPGQGLQFLFEYFSETQRNKGNFPGRFSGRQFSNSRSEMNVSTLELGDSALYLCASSEGSAGGLDIQYFGAGTRLSVL.

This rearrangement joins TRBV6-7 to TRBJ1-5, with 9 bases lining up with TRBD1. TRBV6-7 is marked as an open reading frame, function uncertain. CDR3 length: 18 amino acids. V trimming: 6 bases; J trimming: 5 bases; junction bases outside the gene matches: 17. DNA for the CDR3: TGTGCCAGCAGCGACGCGCTTGGGGACAGGGAGCTTCATCAGCCCCAGCATTTT. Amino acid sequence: CASSDALGDRELHQPQHF.

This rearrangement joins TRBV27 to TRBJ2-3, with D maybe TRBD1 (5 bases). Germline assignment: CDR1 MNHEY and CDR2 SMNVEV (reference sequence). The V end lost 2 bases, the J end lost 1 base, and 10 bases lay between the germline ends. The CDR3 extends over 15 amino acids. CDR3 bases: TGTGCCAGCAGTTTAAGAGACAGACGCACAGATACGCAGTATTTT. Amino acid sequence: CASSLRDRRTDTQYF.

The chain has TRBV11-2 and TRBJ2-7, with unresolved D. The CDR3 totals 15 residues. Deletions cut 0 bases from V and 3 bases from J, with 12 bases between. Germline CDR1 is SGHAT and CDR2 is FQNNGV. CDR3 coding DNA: TGTGCCAGCAGCTTAGAGTCTGCGGCGGACTACGAGCAGTACTTC. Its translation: CASSLESAADYEQYF.

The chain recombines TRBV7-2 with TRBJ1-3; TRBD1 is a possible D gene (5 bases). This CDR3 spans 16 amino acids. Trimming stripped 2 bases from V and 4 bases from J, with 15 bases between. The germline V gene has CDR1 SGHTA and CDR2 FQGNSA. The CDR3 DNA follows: TGTGCCAGCAGCTTATACCTTGGGGGGGGAGGAAACACCATATATTTT. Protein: CASSLYLGGGGNTIYF.

The CDR3 nucleotides read TGCGCCAGCAGCTTGGGACCGGGGGACGCCGGGGAGCTGTTTTTT. Its translation: CASSLGPGDAGELFF. The gene calls are TRBV5-1 and TRBJ2-2; D possibly corresponds to TRBD2 (6 bases). V lost 0 bases and J lost 6, with 12 bases in between. This CDR3 is built from 15 residues. Per the germline V gene, CDR1 is SGHRS and CDR2 is YFSETQ. Looking up the rest from reference TRBV5-1 and TRBJ2-2 gives the full variable domain: KAGVTQTPRYLIKTRGQQVTLSCSPISGHRSVSWYQQTPGQGLQFLFEYFSETQRNKGNFPGRFSGRQFSNSRSEMNVSTLELGDSALYLCASSLGPGDAGELFFGEGSRLTVL.

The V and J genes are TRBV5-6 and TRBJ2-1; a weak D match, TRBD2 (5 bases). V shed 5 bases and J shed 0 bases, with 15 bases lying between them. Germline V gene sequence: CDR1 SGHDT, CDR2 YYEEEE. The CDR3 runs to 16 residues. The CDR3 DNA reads TGTGCCAGCAGGCCAGGACTTTTGAGCTCCTACAATGAGCAGTTCTTC. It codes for CASRPGLLSSYNEQFF.